These 11 T cell receptor beta chains were all obtained from the same sample, sequenced in a study of spatial heterogeneity in lung cancer. Time point given: sample taken at primary tumor resection. A single record per CDR3 protein comes from TCRdb applying MiXCR to the 5' RACE reads. Among about 21,000 distinct CDR3 sequences listed, 4.5% to 7% were seen once. Sequencing used PBMCs, obtained at surgery. These receptors were taken from a male donor with early-stage non-small cell lung cancer.

This clonotype has a count of ten or more. This chain links TRBV7-2 with TRBJ2-3; D tentatively fits TRBD1 or TRBD2 (7 bases each). Trimming shortened V by 3 bases and J by 4 bases, and 14 bases separated the two germline ends. CDR1 and CDR2 (germline): SGHTA, FQGNSA. The CDR3 extends over 15 amino acids. The CDR3 DNA reads as TGTGCCAGCAGCTTGGACCAGGGGGGGGCAGATACGCAGTATTTT. It is translated as CASSLDQGGADTQYF.

This clonotype was seen repeatedly, ten times or more. The rearrangement joins TRBV4-2 to TRBJ2-7, with D tentatively TRBD1 (6 bases). From germline, CDR1 is LGHNA and CDR2 YNFKEQ. V lost 1 base to trimming and J lost 2 bases, with 15 bases between them. This CDR3 contains 16 residues. CDR3 sequence reads: CASSQVSLGQTYEQYF. The CDR3 DNA is TGTGCCAGCAGCCAAGTTTCCTTAGGACAGACCTACGAGCAGTACTTC.

This clonotype turned up a few times. This rearrangement joins TRBV4-3 to TRBJ2-2; D unclear. This CDR3 contains 15 residues. Germline V gives CDR1 LGHNA, CDR2 YSLEER. The germline V and J ends were trimmed by 0 bases and 3 bases, with 8 bases remaining between them. CDR3 sequence: CASSQETAYTGELFF. CDR3 DNA: TGCGCCAGCAGCCAAGAAACCGCCTACACCGGGGAGCTGTTTTTT.

At least ten counts were recorded for this clonotype. The chain recombines TRBV5-1 with TRBJ2-7, with D possibly TRBD1 on 6 matching bases. Trimming pared 5 bases from V and 3 bases from J, leaving 15 bases between. There are 14 residues in the CDR3. Germline lookup yields CDR1 SGHRS and CDR2 YFSETQ. CDR3 nucleotides: TGCGCCAGCAGTCCCCGGGACAAATACTACGAGCAGTACTTC. It specifies CASSPRDKYYEQYF. Variable domain in full (rest from reference TRBV5-1 and TRBJ2-7): KAGVTQTPRYLIKTRGQQVTLSCSPISGHRSVSWYQQTPGQGLQFLFEYFSETQRNKGNFPGRFSGRQFSNSRSEMNVSTLELGDSALYLCASSPRDKYYEQYFGPGTRLTVT.

This clonotype was seen ten or more times. The chain employs TRBV29-1 and TRBJ2-1; weak D call: TRBD2 (6 bases). Per the germline V gene, CDR1 is SQVTM and CDR2 is ANQGSEA. The CDR3 is made up of 15 amino acids. Trimming took 1 base from V and 3 from J, leaving 13 bases between them. This chain's CDR3 is CSVEGRGGGYNEQFF. The CDR3 DNA reads TGCAGCGTTGAAGGGCGGGGAGGAGGCTACAATGAGCAGTTCTTC.

A few counts support this clonotype. The J gene is TRBJ2-3, the V gene TRBV6-5, with D perhaps TRBD2 (6 bases). The V gene lost 5 bases and the J gene lost 4 bases, with 13 bases spanning the gap. Per the germline V gene, CDR1 is MNHEY and CDR2 is SVGAGI. CDR3 size: 14 residues. DNA for the CDR3: TGTGCCAGCAGTCTACGGACTATGCCAGATACGCAGTATTTT. Translation: CASSLRTMPDTQYF.

The table lists this clonotype with many counts. V usage is TRBV2 and J usage is TRBJ2-7; D call uncertain. V was trimmed by 5 bases and J by 3 bases, leaving 11 bases between them. This CDR3 has 13 amino acids. In germline, CDR1 is SNHLY, CDR2 FYNNEI. CDR3 DNA sequence: TGTGCCAGCAGTCTGACTCGACGCTACGAGCAGTACTTC. Amino acids: CASSLTRRYEQYF.

This clonotype has ten or more counts. J is TRBJ1-1 and V is TRBV9, with D hard to call. The CDR3 extends over 14 amino acids. V was pared by 1 base and J by 0 bases, with 7 bases between. Germline V gives CDR1 SGDLS, CDR2 YYNGEE. CDR3 protein: CASSVSNMNTEAFF. The CDR3 bases are TGTGCCAGCAGCGTAAGTAACATGAACACTGAAGCTTTCTTT. Supplemented by reference TRBV9 and TRBJ1-1, the full variable domain reads DSGVTQTPKHLITATGQRVTLRCSPRSGDLSVYWYQQSLDQGLQFLIQYYNGEERAKGNILERFSAQQFPDLHSELNLSSLELGDSALYFCASSVSNMNTEAFFGQGTRLTVV.

This clonotype was detected ten times or more. J is TRBJ2-1 and V is TRBV3-1, with a weak D call TRBD1 (6 bases). Germline-derived CDR1 and CDR2 are LGHDT and YNNKEL (reference sequence). Trimming stripped 4 bases from V and 9 bases from J, with 16 bases between. The CDR3 spans 14 residues. This CDR3 is CASSLGSRGREQFF. The CDR3 nucleotides are TGTGCCAGCAGCCTCGGCAGCAGGGGTCGTGAGCAGTTCTTC.

In this sample, this clonotype turned up many times. This rearrangement joins TRBV12-3 or TRBV12-4 to TRBJ2-3; D unresolved. Trimming cost V 7 bases and J 4 bases, with 12 bases left between them. The CDR3 is made up of 13 amino acids. As DNA, the CDR3 is TGTGCCAGCAATTACCAGCAGGCAGATACGCAGTATTTT. Its translation is CASNYQQADTQYF.

As DNA, the CDR3 is TGTGCCAGCAGAGGGAACAGGGCAGTCACCGGGGAGCTGTTTTTT. Translated: CASRGNRAVTGELFF. The rearrangement joins TRBV28 to TRBJ2-2, with D perhaps matching TRBD1 (6 bases). The CDR3 has 15 residues. V was shortened by 6 bases and J by 4 bases, with 15 bases between the two germline ends. Germline V gene lookup returns CDR1 MDHEN and CDR2 SYDVKM.